A selection of T cell receptor beta chains follows, all from one sample in a study of T cell responses to AZD1222 COVID-19 vaccine. TCRdb's copy holds only in-frame clones and misses some; the assay was immunoSEQ multiplex PCR. The repertoire consists of 80,000 or so clones, with about nine tenths occurring once and the leading ten covering 3.5% to 5%. The starting material was peripheral blood, obtained on day 0 of MenACWY control vaccination. Receptor source: an adult in good health. Each CDR3 is given with its conserved first and last residue.

V gene: TRBV20-1; CDR3 protein: CSASPGGPDTGELFF
V gene: TRBV11-3; CDR3 protein: CASSLSRGSNTGELFF
V gene: TRBV29-1; CDR3 protein: CSVLNTEAFF
V gene: TRBV28; CDR3 protein: CASSTQGANEKLFF
V gene: TRBV5-4; CDR3 protein: CASSWGSYEQYF
V gene: TRBV6-2/TRBV6-3; CDR3 protein: CASSYSIVGHPGEQYF
V gene: TRBV28; CDR3 protein: CASSMMGLAAETQYF
V gene: TRBV20-1; CDR3 protein: CSARGERAQYF
V gene: TRBV13; CDR3 protein: CASRTGLAAETQYF
V gene: TRBV11-2; CDR3 protein: CASSSGTGGTYEQYF
V gene: TRBV29-1; CDR3 protein: CSVFSSGRGSTQYF
V gene: TRBV4-1; CDR3 protein: CASSPSWGNEAFF
V gene: TRBV5-1; CDR3 protein: CASSLAGGGSTEAFF
V gene: TRBV19; CDR3 protein: CASSSGQKTGELFF
V gene: TRBV10-3; CDR3 protein: CATSDRVLSNQPQHF
V gene: TRBV28; CDR3 protein: CASSLKVEQYF
V gene: TRBV10-2; CDR3 protein: CASSSTGGRGHGNGYTF
V gene: TRBV27; CDR3 protein: CASSFNGGRETQYF
V gene: TRBV27; CDR3 protein: CASSSGPGQFF
V gene: TRBV3-1/TRBV3-2; CDR3 protein: CASSQEPRGGRGYTF
V gene: TRBV2; CDR3 protein: CASNERGSNEKLFF
V gene: TRBV29-1; CDR3 protein: CSVGSYGYNEQFF
V gene: TRBV7-7; CDR3 protein: CASSQGASGVNEQFF
V gene: TRBV28; CDR3 protein: CASSPPTGSNQPQHF
V gene: TRBV19; CDR3 protein: CASAPGTGEYEQYF
V gene: TRBV19; CDR3 protein: CASSSSGTGTQYF
V gene: TRBV3-1/TRBV3-2; CDR3 protein: CASSLFGQGLNTEAFF
V gene: TRBV28; CDR3 protein: CASSSGFNTEAFF
V gene: TRBV4-1; CDR3 protein: CASSQDRGDNQPQHF
V gene: TRBV3-1/TRBV3-2; CDR3 protein: CASSQDELAEVF
V gene: TRBV9; CDR3 protein: CASSLDPGQGGTDTQYF
V gene: TRBV6-5; CDR3 protein: CATREAWNTGELFF
V gene: TRBV28; CDR3 protein: CASSFSKGVSEAFF
V gene: TRBV7-2; CDR3 protein: CASSPGGGAYGYTF
V gene: TRBV2; CDR3 protein: CASSSGGTGGYEQYF
V gene: TRBV7-2; CDR3 protein: CASSSQGDVGRPLHF
V gene: TRBV6-6; CDR3 protein: CASSPGQGLRGYTF
V gene: TRBV10-3; CDR3 protein: CAIQGATNTEAFF
V gene: TRBV4-3; CDR3 protein: CASSQVHDSSYGYTF
V gene: TRBV5-1; CDR3 protein: CASSLDGASSPLHF
V gene: TRBV5-1; CDR3 protein: CASSGTSATYNEQFF
V gene: TRBV9; CDR3 protein: CASSSGLAGNTDTQYF
V gene: TRBV19; CDR3 protein: CASSQGGLAGELFF
V gene: TRBV25-1; CDR3 protein: CASSELWGEADEGKAFF
V gene: TRBV4-3; CDR3 protein: CASSHGVPYNEQFF
V gene: TRBV11-3; CDR3 protein: CASSLAGTGELFF
V gene: TRBV6-2/TRBV6-3; CDR3 protein: CASSYRDSSEKLFF
V gene: TRBV6-5; CDR3 protein: CASSSWGPYNEQFF
V gene: TRBV5-1; CDR3 protein: CASSSNWGVTYEQYF
V gene: TRBV3-1/TRBV3-2; CDR3 protein: CASSQGDRGGYGYTF
V gene: TRBV10-3; CDR3 protein: CAMGPAAAGTEAFF
V gene: TRBV6-5; CDR3 protein: CASRRTGSNTEAFF
V gene: TRBV19; CDR3 protein: CASSRVQSTGELFF
V gene: TRBV6-5; CDR3 protein: CASSSRGLGNYGYTF